Listed below are T cell receptor beta chains from one sample, sequenced in a study of Graves' ophthalmopathy and Graves' hyperthyroidism. TCRdb called the multiplex PCR reads again in MiXCR, with one record for every CDR3 protein. Found here are about 740,000 distinct CDR3 sequences, roughly two fifths of them singletons; the top ten hold approximately 43%. Sequences were obtained from peripheral blood. Receptors were obtained from an adult man with Graves' ophthalmopathy. Both conserved end residues are part of each CDR3. Each record gives: J gene, clone size, D gene, V gene, CDR3 protein, CDR3 DNA. D genes are given only for firm matches. Clone size is stated in some rows and not others, as once, few, many or a class when expanded.

>TRBJ1-1|.|.|TRBV19
CASSLYRGINTEAFF
TGTGCCAGCAGTTTATATCGGGGGATTAACACTGAAGCTTTCTTT
>TRBJ1-6|many|.|TRBV29-1
CSVGTSNSPLHF
TGCAGCGTGGGGACTTCTAATTCACCCCTCCACTTT
>TRBJ1-1|.|.|TRBV7-8
CASSLVSAIMNTEAFF
TGTGCCAGCAGCTTAGTCAGCGCGATCATGAACACTGAAGCTTTCTTT
>TRBJ2-6|.|.|TRBV15
CATSSVGGTAGANVLTF
TGTGCCACCAGCAGCGTGGGCGGTACGGCGGGGGCCAACGTCCTGACTTTC
>TRBJ1-2|few|TRBD1|TRBV20-1
CSALPWDRGHGYTF
TGCAGTGCTCTCCCCTGGGACAGGGGGCATGGCTACACCTTC
>TRBJ2-7|.|.|TRBV4-2
CASSQGGGHGNYEQYF
TGTGCCAGCAGCCAAGGGGGCGGGCACGGGAACTACGAGCAGTACTTC
>TRBJ2-5|once|TRBD1|TRBV5-6
CASSTGDRGAGETQYF
TGTGCCAGCAGCACAGGGGACAGGGGGGCCGGAGAGACCCAGTACTTC
>TRBJ1-2|.|TRBD1|TRBV25-1
CASVMDRGLSGYTF
TGTGCCAGCGTCATGGACAGGGGGCTGTCCGGCTACACCTTC
>TRBJ2-5|many|.|TRBV20-1
CSAETGNSRETQYF
TGCAGTGCCGAAACAGGGAACTCTCGAGAGACCCAGTACTTC
>TRBJ1-5|few|.|TRBV20-1
CSASILAGSMVRQPQHF
TGCAGTGCTAGTATTCTTGCAGGGTCCATGGTTCGTCAGCCCCAGCATTTT
>TRBJ1-2|many|TRBD1|TRBV25-1
CASSETTGSIYGYTF
TGTGCCAGCAGTGAAACGACAGGGAGTATCTATGGCTACACCTTC
>TRBJ2-5|.|TRBD1|TRBV10-1
CASSAGRGLQETQYF
TGCGCCAGCAGTGCCGGCAGGGGGTTACAAGAGACCCAGTACTTC
>TRBJ2-6|.|.|TRBV7-9
CANSRPSGQANVLTF
TGTGCCAACAGCCGCCCCTCGGGACAGGCCAACGTCCTGACTTTC
>TRBJ2-2|once|.|TRBV25-1
CASSQDWIIGLNTGELFF
TGCGCCAGCAGCCAAGATTGGATTATTGGATTGAACACCGGGGAGCTGTTTTTT
>TRBJ2-7|few|TRBD2|TRBV20-1
CSATRLRGGRSYEQYF
TGCAGTGCTACACGCCTGAGGGGCGGGAGGTCGTACGAGCAGTACTTC
>TRBJ2-2|few|TRBD2|TRBV7-9
CASSLAPAGGTGELFF
TGTGCCAGCAGCTTAGCTCCAGCGGGGGGCACCGGGGAGCTGTTTTTT
>TRBJ2-7|few|TRBD1|TRBV7-9
CASEGDRGYEQYF
TGTGCCAGCGAGGGGGACAGGGGCTACGAGCAGTACTTC
>TRBJ1-2|.|.|TRBV11-1
CASSPVGVYYGYTF
TGTGCCAGCAGTCCGGTTGGGGTATACTATGGCTACACCTTC
>TRBJ2-7|.|TRBD1|TRBV10-3
CASTSTRQGREQYF
TGTGCCAGCACGTCTACTAGACAGGGACGCGAGCAGTACTTC
>TRBJ2-7|many|TRBD2|TRBV25-1
CASSERREGLHEQYF
TGTGCCAGCAGTGAACGGCGGGAGGGCCTCCACGAGCAGTACTTC
>TRBJ1-5|.|TRBD1|TRBV2
CASGERTGDNQPQHF
TGTGCCAGCGGTGAGAGGACAGGGGACAATCAGCCCCAGCATTTT
>TRBJ2-7|.|TRBD1|TRBV10-3
CASSQARGHEQYF
TGTGCCAGCAGTCAAGCCAGGGGGCACGAGCAGTACTTC
>TRBJ1-6|few|TRBD1|TRBV9
CASSASHGTGDSPLHF
TGTGCCAGCAGCGCATCACACGGGACAGGGGATTCACCCCTCCACTTT
>TRBJ1-1|.|.|TRBV10-3
CAIRSSAGHVNTEAFF
TGTGCCATCCGCAGTAGTGCGGGACACGTGAACACTGAAGCTTTCTTT
>TRBJ2-7|.|TRBD1|TRBV12-3/TRBV12-4
CASSPGTVGEQYF
TGTGCCAGCAGTCCAGGGACAGTGGGGGAGCAGTACTTC
>TRBJ2-6|many|.|TRBV24-1
CATSEPTAGANVLTF
TGTGCCACCAGTGAACCGACCGCTGGGGCCAACGTCCTGACTTTC
>TRBJ1-3|once|TRBD1|TRBV24-1
CASLSTGVGNTIYF
TGTGCCAGCCTATCGACAGGGGTTGGAAACACCATATATTTT
>TRBJ1-1|few|.|TRBV20-1
CSARYGGTEAFF
TGCAGTGCTCGCTACGGGGGAACTGAAGCTTTCTTT
>TRBJ2-5|.|.|TRBV28
CASRTGRGETQYF
TGTGCCAGCAGGACAGGGAGGGGAGAGACCCAGTACTTC
>TRBJ2-7|.|TRBD1|TRBV6-6
CASSDDRGLGEQYF
TGTGCCAGCAGTGACGACAGGGGGCTGGGTGAGCAGTACTTC
>TRBJ2-7|.|.|TRBV5-1
CASSLVPGSYEQYF
TGCGCCAGCAGCTTGGTCCCGGGTTCCTACGAGCAGTACTTC
>TRBJ1-5|many|.|TRBV7-9
CASSLEANQPQHF
TGTGCCAGCAGCCTAGAAGCGAATCAGCCCCAGCATTTT
>TRBJ2-5|once|.|TRBV6-5
CASSFGRMDTPYF
TGTGCCAGCAGTTTTGGGCGGATGGACACCCCGTACTTC
>TRBJ2-7|.|TRBD2|TRBV4-1
CASSLDWGGTYEQYF
TGCGCCAGCAGCCTGGACTGGGGGGGAACCTACGAGCAGTACTTC
>TRBJ1-1|.|.|TRBV7-9
CASSLERERSTEAFF
TGTGCCAGCAGCTTAGAAAGGGAGAGATCCACTGAAGCTTTCTTT
>TRBJ1-2|many|.|TRBV7-2
CASSAFQNNYGYTF
TGTGCCAGCAGCGCATTTCAGAACAACTATGGCTACACCTTC
>TRBJ2-2|.|.|TRBV20-1
CSAEDRINTGELFF
TGCAGTGCTGAGGACAGAATCAACACCGGGGAGCTGTTTTTT
>TRBJ2-6|few|TRBD1|TRBV20-1
CSATGTARTPSGANVLTF
TGCAGTGCTACAGGGACAGCCAGAACTCCCTCTGGGGCCAACGTCCTGACTTTC
>TRBJ1-2|many|TRBD1|TRBV10-3
CAIRSGTADYGYTF
TGTGCCATCAGATCCGGGACAGCCGACTATGGCTACACCTTC
>TRBJ2-6|.|.|TRBV2
CASSVGTPGTNVLTF
TGTGCCAGCAGTGTCGGGACCCCTGGGACCAACGTCCTGACTTTC
>TRBJ1-1|few|.|TRBV7-9
CAAGRPNTEAFF
TGCGCCGCCGGGAGACCGAACACTGAAGCTTTCTTT
>TRBJ2-7|.|.|TRBV11-2
CAWSKGFTVGLNEQYF
TGTGCCTGGAGTAAGGGATTTACTGTAGGCCTGAACGAGCAGTACTTC
>TRBJ2-5|few|.|TRBV19
CASSTPGRKQETQYF
TGTGCCAGTAGTACCCCGGGACGTAAACAAGAGACCCAGTACTTC
>TRBJ1-1|few|.|TRBV25-1
CASSFPGATEAFF
TGTGCCAGCAGTTTCCCAGGGGCCACTGAAGCTTTCTTT
>TRBJ2-5|few|TRBD2|TRBV9
CASSYKTSGMEETQYF
TGTGCCAGCAGTTACAAGACTAGCGGGATGGAAGAGACCCAGTACTTC
>TRBJ1-5|many|.|TRBV5-1
CASSEQGQPQHF
TGCGCCAGCAGCGAGCAGGGGCAGCCCCAGCATTTT
>TRBJ1-2|few|.|TRBV7-9
CASSWTVGSYGYTF
TGTGCCAGCAGCTGGACAGTTGGTAGCTATGGCTACACCTTC
>TRBJ2-7|.|TRBD2|TRBV7-9
CASSTPSGGHYEQYF
TGTGCCAGCAGCACTCCGTCGGGGGGTCACTACGAGCAGTACTTC
>TRBJ2-5|many|TRBD2|TRBV7-3
CASSITSGVGETQYF
TGTGCCAGCAGCATCACTAGCGGGGTGGGAGAGACCCAGTACTTC
>TRBJ2-2|.|.|TRBV7-9
CAWSVRGGGELFF
TGTGCCTGGAGTGTACGGGGCGGCGGGGAGCTGTTTTTT
>TRBJ1-6|many|TRBD1|TRBV7-6
CASSPGTGGGSPLHF
TGTGCCAGCAGCCCCGGGACAGGGGGTGGCTCACCCCTCCACTTT
>TRBJ2-5|many|.|TRBV7-9
CASSPDKGRAQYF
TGTGCCAGCAGCCCGGATAAAGGGCGGGCCCAGTACTTC
>TRBJ2-6|many|.|TRBV29-1
CSVAGAGANVLTF
TGCAGCGTCGCAGGGGCTGGGGCCAACGTCCTGACTTTC
>TRBJ1-4|many|.|TRBV7-3
CASSLTGGFGEKLFF
TGTGCCAGCAGCTTAACCGGGGGTTTCGGTGAAAAACTGTTTTTT
>TRBJ1-4|few|.|TRBV4-3
CASSLRPGRGEKLFF
TGCGCCAGCAGCCTGCGGCCCGGACGGGGGGAAAAACTGTTTTTT
>TRBJ1-5|.|.|TRBV6-6
CASSRDMGGARQPQHF
TGTGCCAGCAGTAGGGATATGGGGGGGGCACGGCAGCCCCAGCATTTT
>TRBJ2-5|.|.|TRBV18
CASSPPKGQWETQYF
TGTGCCAGCTCACCACCTAAGGGGCAGTGGGAGACCCAGTACTTC
>TRBJ1-4|many|.|TRBV7-9
CASREQGTNEKLFF
TGTGCCAGCAGGGAACAGGGTACTAATGAAAAACTGTTTTTT
>TRBJ1-2|.|.|TRBV30
CAWSQDKGYTF
TGTGCCTGGAGTCAGGACAAAGGCTACACCTTC